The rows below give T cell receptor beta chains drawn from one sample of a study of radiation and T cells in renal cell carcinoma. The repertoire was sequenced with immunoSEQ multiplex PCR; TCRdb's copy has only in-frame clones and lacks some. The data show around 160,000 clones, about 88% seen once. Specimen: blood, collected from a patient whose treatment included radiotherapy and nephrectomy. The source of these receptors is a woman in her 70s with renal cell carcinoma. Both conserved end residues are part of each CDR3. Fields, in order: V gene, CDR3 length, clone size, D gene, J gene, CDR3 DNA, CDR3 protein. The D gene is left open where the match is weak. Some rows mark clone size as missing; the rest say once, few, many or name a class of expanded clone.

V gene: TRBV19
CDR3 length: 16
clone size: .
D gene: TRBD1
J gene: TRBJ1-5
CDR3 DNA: TGTGCCAGTAGTTTCGGACAGGGGAGCGGCAATCAGCCCCAGCATTTT
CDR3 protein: CASSFGQGSGNQPQHF

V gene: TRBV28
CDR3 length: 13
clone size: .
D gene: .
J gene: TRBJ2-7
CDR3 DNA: TGTGCCAGCAGTTTAGGCGGCTCCTACGAGCAGTACTTC
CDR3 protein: CASSLGGSYEQYF

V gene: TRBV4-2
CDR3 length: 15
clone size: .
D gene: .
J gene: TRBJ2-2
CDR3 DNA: TGTGCCAGCAGCCAAGATGTGACAGGCACCGGGGAGCTGTTTTTT
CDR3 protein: CASSQDVTGTGELFF

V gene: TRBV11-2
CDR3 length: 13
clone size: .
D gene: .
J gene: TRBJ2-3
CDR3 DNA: TGTGCCAGCAGCTCCCATAGCACAGATACGCAGTATTTT
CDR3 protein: CASSSHSTDTQYF

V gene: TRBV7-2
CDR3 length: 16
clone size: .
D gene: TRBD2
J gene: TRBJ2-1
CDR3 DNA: TGTGCCAGCAGCTTTCTAGCGGGGGGGTACTACAATGAGCAGTTCTTC
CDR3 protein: CASSFLAGGYYNEQFF

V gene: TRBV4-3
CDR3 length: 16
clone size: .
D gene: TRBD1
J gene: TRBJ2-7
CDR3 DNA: TGCGCCAGCAGCCAAGTAAAGGCGGACAGGAGCCACGAGCAGTACTTC
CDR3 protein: CASSQVKADRSHEQYF

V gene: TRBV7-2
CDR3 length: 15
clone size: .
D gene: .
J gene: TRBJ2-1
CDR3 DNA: TGTGCCAGCAGCTTCCGAGGTTCCTCCTACAATGAGCAGTTCTTC
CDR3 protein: CASSFRGSSYNEQFF

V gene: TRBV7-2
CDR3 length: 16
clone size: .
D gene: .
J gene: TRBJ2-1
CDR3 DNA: TGTGCCAGCAGCTTAGGAGTCCGAAGCTCCTACAATGAGCAGTTCTTC
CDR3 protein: CASSLGVRSSYNEQFF

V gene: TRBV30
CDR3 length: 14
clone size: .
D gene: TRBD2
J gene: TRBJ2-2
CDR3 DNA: TGTGCCTGGAGTGTAGCTAGCGGGGGCGGGGAGCTGTTTTTT
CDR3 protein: CAWSVASGGGELFF

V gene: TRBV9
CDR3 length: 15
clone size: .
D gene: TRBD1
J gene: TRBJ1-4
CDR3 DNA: TGTGCCAGCAGCGTAGCAGGGGGACATAATGAAAAACTGTTTTTT
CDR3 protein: CASSVAGGHNEKLFF

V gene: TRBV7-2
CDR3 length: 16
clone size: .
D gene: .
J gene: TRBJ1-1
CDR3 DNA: TGTGCCAGCAGCTCTCTGACGGCCTTATCGAACACTGAAGCTTTCTTT
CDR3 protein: CASSSLTALSNTEAFF

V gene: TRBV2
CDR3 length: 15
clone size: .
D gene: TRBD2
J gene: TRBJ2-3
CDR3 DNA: TGTGCCACTGTTGCTAGCGGGGGGGCCGTAGATACGCAGTATTTT
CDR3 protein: CATVASGGAVDTQYF

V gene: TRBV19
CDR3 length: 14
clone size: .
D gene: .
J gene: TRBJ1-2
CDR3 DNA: TGTGCCAGTAGTAATCAGATGGCTAACTATGGCTACACCTTC
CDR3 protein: CASSNQMANYGYTF

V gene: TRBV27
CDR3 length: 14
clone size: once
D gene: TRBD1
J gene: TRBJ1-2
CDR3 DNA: TGTGCCAGCAGTTTATACGGGACAGGCTATGGCTACACCTTC
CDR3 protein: CASSLYGTGYGYTF

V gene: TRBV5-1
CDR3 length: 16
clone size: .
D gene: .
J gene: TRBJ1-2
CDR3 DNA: TGCGCCAGCAGCAGCTACAGGGAGCCCGCTAACTATGGCTACACCTTC
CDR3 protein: CASSSYREPANYGYTF

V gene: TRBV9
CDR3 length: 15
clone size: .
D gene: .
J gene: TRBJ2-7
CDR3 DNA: TGTGCCAGCAGCCCCCTGACGAGCCCCCTCGATGAGCAGTACTTC
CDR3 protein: CASSPLTSPLDEQYF

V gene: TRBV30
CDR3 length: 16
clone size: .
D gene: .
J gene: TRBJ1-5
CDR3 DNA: TGTGCCTGGAGTGCCGGGACACGAAGTAGCAATCAGCCCCAGCATTTT
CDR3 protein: CAWSAGTRSSNQPQHF

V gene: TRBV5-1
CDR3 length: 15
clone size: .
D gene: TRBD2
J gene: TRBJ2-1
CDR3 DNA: TGCGCCAGCAGCTTGGCTGTCGGGGGGGCGAATGAGCAGTTCTTC
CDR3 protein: CASSLAVGGANEQFF

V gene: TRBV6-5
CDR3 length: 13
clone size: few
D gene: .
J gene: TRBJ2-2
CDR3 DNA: TGTGCCAGCAGTTACCCTAACACCGGGGAGCTGTTTTTT
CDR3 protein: CASSYPNTGELFF

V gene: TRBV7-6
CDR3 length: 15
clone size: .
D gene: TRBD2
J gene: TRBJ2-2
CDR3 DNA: TGTGCCAGCAGCTTAGGGTCTAGCGGTGCCGGGGAGCTGTTTTTT
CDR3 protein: CASSLGSSGAGELFF

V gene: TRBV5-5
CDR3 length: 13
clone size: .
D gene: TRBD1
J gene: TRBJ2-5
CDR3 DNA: TGTGCCAGCAGTCAGGGACAGCTAGAGACCCAGTACTTC
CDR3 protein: CASSQGQLETQYF

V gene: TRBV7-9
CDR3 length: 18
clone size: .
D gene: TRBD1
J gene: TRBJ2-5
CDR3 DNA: TGTGCCAGCAGCTCCTTTCCGCGTGGACAGGGGTCCGGGGAGACCCAGTACTTC
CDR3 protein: CASSSFPRGQGSGETQYF

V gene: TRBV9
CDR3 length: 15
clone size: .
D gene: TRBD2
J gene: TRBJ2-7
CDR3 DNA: TGTGCCAGCAGCGTAGAGCCCGGGGGGGGCTACGAGCAGTACTTC
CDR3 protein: CASSVEPGGGYEQYF

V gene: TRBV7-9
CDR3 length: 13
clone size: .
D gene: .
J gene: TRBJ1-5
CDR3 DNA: TGTGCCAGCAGCTTAGCTCCCAACTATGCCCAGCATTTT
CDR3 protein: CASSLAPNYAQHF

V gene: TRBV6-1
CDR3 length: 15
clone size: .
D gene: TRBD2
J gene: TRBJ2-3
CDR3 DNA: TGTGCCAGCAGTGCCCAGCGGGGGGGCACAGATACGCAGTATTTT
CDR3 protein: CASSAQRGGTDTQYF

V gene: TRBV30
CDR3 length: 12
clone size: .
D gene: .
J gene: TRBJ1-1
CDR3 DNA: TGTGCCTGGAGTCCCCGGGCTGGTGAAGCTTTCTTT
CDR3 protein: CAWSPRAGEAFF

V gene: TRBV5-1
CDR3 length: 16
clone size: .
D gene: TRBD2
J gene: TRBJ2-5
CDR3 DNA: TGCGCCAGCAGCCCGGAGGGTGGAGCGGGGTGGCAGACCCAGTACTTC
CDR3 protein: CASSPEGGAGWQTQYF

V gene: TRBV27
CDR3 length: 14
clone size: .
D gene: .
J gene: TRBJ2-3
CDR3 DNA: TGTGCCAGCAGTATCCGGGGATCCTGGGATACGCAGTATTTT
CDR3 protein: CASSIRGSWDTQYF

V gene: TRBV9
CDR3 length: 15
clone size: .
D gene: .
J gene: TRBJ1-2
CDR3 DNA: TGTGCCAGCAGCTCCAAAGTGGAGGCCCCTTCTGGCTACACCTTC
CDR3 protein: CASSSKVEAPSGYTF

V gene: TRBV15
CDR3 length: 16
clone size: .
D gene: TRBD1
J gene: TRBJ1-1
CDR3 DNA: TGTGCCACCAGCACAGATAGGGGGCGCGGGAACACTGAAGCTTTCTTT
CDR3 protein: CATSTDRGRGNTEAFF